There are a few counts of the clone carrying this TCR beta chain. No antigen is known for it. The investigators reverse transcribed all of the isolated RNA, so they sequenced expressed TCRB transcripts. TCRdb keeps only in-frame clones here, not all; method: immunoSEQ multiplex PCR. The table lists about 240,000 clones, approximately 15% of them singletons. The sample is drawn from a study of beta chain features in type 1 diabetes. Overall study findings and caveats: Researchers report that Type 1 diabetes patients had moderately but significantly shorter TCRB CDR3s across all four CD4+ subsets.

Cell sorting via CD45RO/CCR7/CD25/CD127/CD95/CD27 was performed to obtain CD4+ naive, central memory, regulatory and stem cell-like memory cells. CDR3 length equals 16 residues. Trimming took 1 base from V and 0 from J, leaving 9 bases between them. The V gene's germline CDR1 is SGHAT and CDR2 FQNNGV. The genes are TRBV11-2 and TRBJ2-2; D is perhaps TRBD2 (5 bases). Source material: naive CD4+ T cells from blood. The origin of this receptor is a man aged 25 to 45 with type 1 diabetes. DNA for the CDR3: TGTGCCAGCAGCTTAGCGGGTAGCGCGAACACCGGGGAGCTGTTTTTT. It codes for CASSLAGSANTGELFF. Full variable domain (missing parts from reference TRBV11-2 and TRBJ2-2): EAGVAQSPRYKIIEKRQSVAFWCNPISGHATLYWYQQILGQGPKLLIQFQNNGVVDDSQLPKDRFSAERLKGVDSTLKIQPAKLEDSAVYLCASSLAGSANTGELFFGEGSRLTVL.